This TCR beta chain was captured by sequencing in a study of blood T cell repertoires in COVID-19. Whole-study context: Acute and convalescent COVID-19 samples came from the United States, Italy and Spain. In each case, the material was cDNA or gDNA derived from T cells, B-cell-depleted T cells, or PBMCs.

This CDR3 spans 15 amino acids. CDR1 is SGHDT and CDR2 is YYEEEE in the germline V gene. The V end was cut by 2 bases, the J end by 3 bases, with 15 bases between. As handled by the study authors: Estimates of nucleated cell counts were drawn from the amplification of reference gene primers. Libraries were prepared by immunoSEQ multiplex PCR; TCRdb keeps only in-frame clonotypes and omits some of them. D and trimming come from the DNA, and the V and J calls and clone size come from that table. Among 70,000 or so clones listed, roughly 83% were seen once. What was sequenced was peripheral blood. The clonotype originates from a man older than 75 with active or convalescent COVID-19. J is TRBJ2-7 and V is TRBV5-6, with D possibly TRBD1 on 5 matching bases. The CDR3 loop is CASSFTRQGNYEQYF. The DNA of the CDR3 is TGTGCCAGCAGCTTTACCCGGCAGGGCAACTACGAGCAGTACTTC. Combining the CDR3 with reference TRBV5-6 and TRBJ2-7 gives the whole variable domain DAGVTQSPTHLIKTRGQQVTLRCSPKSGHDTVSWYQQALGQGPQFIFQYYEEEERQRGNFPDRFSGHQFPNYSSELNVNALLLGDSALYLCASSFTRQGNYEQYFGPGTRLTVT.